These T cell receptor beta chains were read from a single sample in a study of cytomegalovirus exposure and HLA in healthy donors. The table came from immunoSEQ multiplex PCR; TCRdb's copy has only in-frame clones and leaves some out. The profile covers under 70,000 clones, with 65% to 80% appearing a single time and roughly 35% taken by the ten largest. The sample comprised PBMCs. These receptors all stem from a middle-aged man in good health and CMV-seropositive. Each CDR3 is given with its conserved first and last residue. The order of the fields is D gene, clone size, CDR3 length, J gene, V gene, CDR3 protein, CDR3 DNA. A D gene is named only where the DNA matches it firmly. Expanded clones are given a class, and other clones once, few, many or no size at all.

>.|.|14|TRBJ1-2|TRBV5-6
CASSLLGGDYGYTF
TGTGCCAGCAGCTTGCTCGGGGGGGACTATGGCTACACCTTC
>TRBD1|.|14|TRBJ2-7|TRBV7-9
CASSPRDRAVEQYF
TGTGCCAGCAGCCCCCGGGACAGGGCGGTCGAGCAGTACTTC
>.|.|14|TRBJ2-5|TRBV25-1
CASSELSGGETQYF
TGTGCCAGCAGTGAATTATCCGGAGGGGAGACCCAGTACTTC
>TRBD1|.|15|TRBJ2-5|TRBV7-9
CASSLNRGPLETQYF
TGTGCCAGCAGCTTAAACAGGGGGCCCTTAGAGACCCAGTACTTC
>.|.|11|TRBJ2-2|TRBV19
CASSPSGELFF
TGTGCCAGTAGTCCATCAGGGGAGCTGTTTTTT
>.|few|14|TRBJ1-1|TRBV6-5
CASSIGQMNTEAFF
TGTGCCAGCAGTATCGGACAGATGAACACTGAAGCTTTCTTT
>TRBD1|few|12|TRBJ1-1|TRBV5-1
CASSSGTGPAFF
TGCGCCAGCAGCTCGGGGACAGGGCCGGCTTTCTTT
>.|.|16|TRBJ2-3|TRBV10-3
CAISRTVTSVGDTQYF
TGTGCCATCAGTCGGACAGTAACTAGCGTCGGAGATACGCAGTATTTT
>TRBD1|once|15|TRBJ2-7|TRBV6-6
CASTPGQGAGGEQYF
TGTGCCAGCACCCCGGGACAGGGGGCGGGGGGCGAGCAGTACTTC
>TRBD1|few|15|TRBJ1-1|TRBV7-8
CASSPLDRVGTEAFF
TGTGCCAGCAGCCCGCTGGACAGGGTTGGTACTGAAGCTTTCTTT
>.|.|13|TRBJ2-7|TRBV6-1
CASRVGASYEQYF
TGTGCCAGCAGGGTTGGGGCTTCCTACGAGCAGTACTTC
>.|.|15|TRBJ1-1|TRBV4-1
CARLPRGAENTEAFF
TGCGCCAGATTACCCAGGGGCGCCGAGAACACTGAAGCTTTCTTT
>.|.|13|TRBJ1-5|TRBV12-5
CASAKGGNQPQHF
TGTGCTAGTGCAAAAGGGGGCAATCAGCCCCAGCATTTT
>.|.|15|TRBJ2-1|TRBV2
CASFEQALPDNEQFF
TGTGCCAGCTTTGAACAGGCCTTGCCGGACAATGAGCAGTTCTTC
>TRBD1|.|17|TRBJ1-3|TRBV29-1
CSVGRGQGQFSGNTIYF
TGCAGCGTTGGCCGCGGTCAGGGACAGTTCTCTGGAAACACCATATATTTT
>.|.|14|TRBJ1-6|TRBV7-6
CASSPLPGESPLHF
TGTGCCAGCAGCCCCCTACCAGGGGAATCACCCCTCCACTTT
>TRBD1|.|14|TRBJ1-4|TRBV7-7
CASLTQGTNEKLFF
TGTGCCAGCCTGACACAGGGGACTAATGAAAAACTGTTTTTT
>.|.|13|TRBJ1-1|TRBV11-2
CASSLDRNTEAFF
TGTGCCAGCAGCTTAGACAGGAACACTGAAGCTTTCTTT
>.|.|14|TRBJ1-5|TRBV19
CASSNRDSNQPQHF
TGTGCCAGTAGTAACAGGGATAGCAATCAGCCCCAGCATTTT
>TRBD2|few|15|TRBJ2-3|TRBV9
CASSIRGGETDTQYF
TGTGCCAGCAGCATTCGGGGGGGCGAGACAGATACGCAGTATTTT
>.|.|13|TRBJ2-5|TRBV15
CATSRDARETQYF
TGTGCCACCAGCAGAGATGCGCGAGAGACCCAGTACTTC
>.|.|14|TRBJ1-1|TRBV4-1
CASSLRELDTEAFF
TGCGCCAGCAGCCTCAGGGAATTGGACACTGAAGCTTTCTTT
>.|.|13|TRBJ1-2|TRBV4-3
CASSQDGRGGYTF
TGCGCCAGCAGCCAAGATGGGAGGGGGGGCTACACCTTC
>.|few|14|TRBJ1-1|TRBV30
CAWSDQGYSRTAFF
TGTGCCTGGAGTGACCAGGGATACTCGCGGACAGCTTTCTTT
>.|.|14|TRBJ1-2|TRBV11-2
CASSYGGVDYGYTF
TGTGCCAGCAGCTACGGGGGGGTAGACTATGGCTACACCTTC
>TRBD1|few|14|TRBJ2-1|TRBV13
CASSYGDSSSVQFF
TGTGCCAGCAGCTATGGGGACAGTTCGTCCGTTCAGTTCTTC
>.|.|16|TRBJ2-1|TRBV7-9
CASSLGGRGRYNEQFF
TGTGCCAGCAGCTTAGGGGGGCGAGGCCGTTACAATGAGCAGTTCTTC
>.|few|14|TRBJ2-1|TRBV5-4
CASSSRDNLNEQFF
TGTGCCAGCAGCTCCCGGGACAATCTCAATGAGCAGTTCTTC
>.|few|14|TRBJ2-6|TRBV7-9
CASDRNSGANVLTF
TGTGCCAGCGACAGAAACTCTGGGGCCAACGTCCTGACTTTC
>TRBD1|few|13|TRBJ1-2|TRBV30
CAWSRQGFDGYTF
TGTGCCTGGAGCCGACAGGGGTTCGATGGCTACACCTTC
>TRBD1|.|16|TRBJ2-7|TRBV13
CASSGRDRAISYEQYF
TGTGCCAGCAGCGGGAGGGACAGGGCGATCTCCTACGAGCAGTACTTC
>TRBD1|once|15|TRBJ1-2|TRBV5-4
CASSPRQGDNYGYTF
TGTGCCAGCAGCCCCCGACAGGGGGATAACTATGGCTACACCTTC
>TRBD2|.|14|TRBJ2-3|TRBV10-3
CATWPGRGGDTQYF
TGTGCCACCTGGCCGGGGCGGGGGGGAGATACGCAGTATTTT
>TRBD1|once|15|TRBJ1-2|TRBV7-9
CASTLRGTGIYGYTF
TGTGCCAGCACTCTCAGAGGGACAGGGATTTATGGCTACACCTTC
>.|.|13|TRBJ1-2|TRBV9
CALTGKPLRGYTF
TGTGCCTTAACAGGGAAACCGTTGCGGGGCTACACCTTC
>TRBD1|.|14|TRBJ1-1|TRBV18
CASSPGTGGTEAFF
TGTGCCAGCTCCCCAGGGACAGGGGGAACTGAAGCTTTCTTT
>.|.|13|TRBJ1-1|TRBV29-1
CSVVPEAYTKAFF
TGCAGCGTTGTTCCGGAGGCATACACCAAAGCTTTCTTT
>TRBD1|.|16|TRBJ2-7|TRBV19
CASTSATVQGAGEQYF
TGTGCCAGTACGTCTGCGACGGTACAGGGGGCGGGGGAGCAGTACTTC
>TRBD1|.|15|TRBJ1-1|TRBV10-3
CAISSTGVGNTEAFF
TGTGCCATCAGTTCGACAGGGGTGGGTAACACTGAAGCTTTCTTT
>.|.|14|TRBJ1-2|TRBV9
CASSLRAGDYGYTF
TGTGCCAGCAGCCTCCGGGCAGGGGACTATGGCTACACCTTC
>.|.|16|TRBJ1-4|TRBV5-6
CASSFLQQATNEKLFF
TGTGCCAGCAGCTTCCTACAGCAGGCAACTAATGAAAAACTGTTTTTT
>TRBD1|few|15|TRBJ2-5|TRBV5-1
CASSSGGGVGETQYF
TGCGCCAGCAGCTCAGGGGGCGGGGTAGGAGAGACCCAGTACTTC
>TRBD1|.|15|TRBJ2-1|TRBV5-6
CASRPSGQGHNEQFF
TGTGCCAGCAGACCCTCGGGACAGGGCCACAATGAGCAGTTCTTC
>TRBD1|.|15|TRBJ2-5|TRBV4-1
CASSPGLGQLETQYF
TGCGCCAGCAGCCCGGGGCTGGGACAGTTGGAGACCCAGTACTTC
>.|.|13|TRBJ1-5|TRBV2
CASRTGSNQPQHF
TGTGCCAGCAGGACCGGGAGCAATCAGCCCCAGCATTTT
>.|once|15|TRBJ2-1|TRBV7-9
CASSLDTTVDGEQFF
TGTGCCAGCAGCTTAGATACGACAGTCGACGGTGAGCAGTTCTTC
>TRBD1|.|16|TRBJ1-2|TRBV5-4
CASSSGTGGDSYGYTF
TGTGCCAGCAGCTCGGGGACAGGGGGCGATAGCTATGGCTACACCTTC
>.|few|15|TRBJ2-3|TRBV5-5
CASSLGPADTDTQYF
TGTGCCAGCAGTCTAGGCCCCGCGGACACAGATACGCAGTATTTT
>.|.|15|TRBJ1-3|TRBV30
CACGSRVISGNTIYF
TGTGCCTGCGGGTCTCGGGTTATCTCTGGAAACACCATATATTTT
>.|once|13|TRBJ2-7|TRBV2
CASSVGQAYEQYF
TGTGCCAGCAGTGTCGGTCAAGCCTACGAGCAGTACTTC
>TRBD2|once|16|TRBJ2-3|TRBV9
CASSVEGGVSTDTQYF
TGTGCCAGCAGCGTAGAGGGAGGGGTTAGCACAGATACGCAGTATTTT
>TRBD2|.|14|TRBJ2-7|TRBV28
CASSRSGGNYEQYF
TGTGCCAGCAGTCGGAGCGGGGGAAACTACGAGCAGTACTTC
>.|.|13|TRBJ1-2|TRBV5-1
CASSPEGNYGYTF
TGCGCCAGCAGCCCCGAGGGCAACTATGGCTACACCTTC
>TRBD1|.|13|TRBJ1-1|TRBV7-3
CASSLKRDSEAFF
TGTGCCAGCAGCTTAAAGAGGGACAGTGAAGCTTTCTTT